The entry that follows covers one T cell receptor (beta chain) sequence. Its target is unknown. cDNA prepared by RNA extraction and subsequent reverse transcription served as the template for sequencing. The data were produced by immunoSEQ multiplex PCR, yet TCRdb's version contains in-frame clones alone and is incomplete. The sample records about 110,000 clones, about 60% being singletons. The sample belongs to a study of CD8+ T cells in alopecia areata. V shed 2 bases and J shed 3 bases, with 3 bases lying between them. This CDR3 comprises 12 residues. Germline V gives CDR1 MDHEN, CDR2 SYDVKM. General study findings and limits: Sequencing of scalp samples also includes resident alphabeta T cells from normal skin. The study found higher clonality in lesional than normal scalp, especially in alopecia totalis/universalis.

The TCR was taken from a human donor with alopecia areata. The chain carries TRBV28 and TRBJ2-3; no clear D. What was sequenced was NKG2D-low CD8+ T cells sorted from blood. The CDR3 DNA sequence: TGTGCCAGCAGTTTAGAGACAGATACGCAGTATTTT. It is translated as CASSLETDTQYF.